The rows below give T cell receptor beta chains drawn from one sample of a study of blood T cell repertoires in COVID-19. Sequencing used immunoSEQ multiplex PCR; TCRdb keeps in-frame clones, though not all of them. Among around 100,000 clones, 80% were seen once, and the ten largest hold around a third. Sequences were obtained from peripheral blood. These receptors all come from a man between 65 and 85 years old with active or convalescent COVID-19. Each CDR3 is given with its conserved first and last residue. A D gene is named only where the DNA matches it firmly. Clone size, where shown, is once, few, many, or a class for clones that have expanded.

V: TRBV10-3; D: NA; J: TRBJ2-3; size: NA; CDR3: CAISPGGPDTQYF; DNA: TGTGCCATCAGCCCCGGGGGACCGGATACGCAGTATTTT
V: TRBV25-1; D: NA; J: TRBJ1-3; size: NA; CDR3: CASSDPGAGNTIYF; DNA: TGTGCCAGCAGTGACCCGGGGGCTGGAAACACCATATATTTT
V: TRBV27; D: TRBD1; J: TRBJ2-2; size: NA; CDR3: CASSLGARGLGGELFF; DNA: TGTGCCAGCAGTTTAGGCGCCAGGGGGCTAGGCGGGGAGCTGTTTTTT
V: TRBV27; D: TRBD1; J: TRBJ2-5; size: few; CDR3: CASGGEQGAETQYF; DNA: TGTGCCAGCGGGGGGGAACAGGGGGCAGAGACCCAGTACTTC
V: TRBV19; D: NA; J: TRBJ1-5; size: NA; CDR3: CASSLGDYSNQPQHF; DNA: TGTGCCAGTAGTTTGGGGGACTATAGCAATCAGCCCCAGCATTTT
V: TRBV10-1; D: TRBD2; J: TRBJ2-7; size: NA; CDR3: CASSGTSGGPNEQYF; DNA: TGCGCCAGCAGTGGGACTAGCGGGGGCCCCAACGAGCAGTACTTC
V: TRBV14; D: TRBD1; J: TRBJ1-2; size: NA; CDR3: CASSQVDDRGRAGYTF; DNA: TGTGCCAGCAGCCAAGTTGATGACAGGGGGCGAGCTGGCTACACCTTC
V: TRBV3-1/TRBV3-2; D: NA; J: TRBJ1-1; size: NA; CDR3: CASSQGTWAEAFF; DNA: TGTGCCAGCAGCCAAGGGACTTGGGCTGAAGCTTTCTTT
V: TRBV3-1/TRBV3-2; D: NA; J: TRBJ2-7; size: few; CDR3: CASSQGQASYEQYF; DNA: TGTGCCAGCAGCCAAGGGCAGGCGTCCTACGAGCAGTACTTC
V: TRBV30; D: NA; J: TRBJ1-2; size: NA; CDR3: CACRSIAQGSYGYTF; DNA: TGTGCCTGTAGAAGTATTGCACAGGGTTCCTATGGCTACACCTTC
V: TRBV5-6; D: NA; J: TRBJ2-6; size: NA; CDR3: CASSRWVADLVSGANVLTF; DNA: TGTGCCAGCAGTAGGTGGGTGGCAGACTTAGTCTCTGGGGCCAACGTCCTGACTTTC
V: TRBV24-1; D: TRBD2; J: TRBJ2-1; size: NA; CDR3: CATSDGTSGRRRVF; DNA: TGTGCCACCAGTGATGGGACTAGTGGGAGAAGGAGAGTCTTC
V: TRBV18; D: TRBD1; J: TRBJ2-5; size: NA; CDR3: CASSQGQGEQTQYF; DNA: TGTGCCAGCTCACAAGGACAGGGCGAGCAGACCCAGTACTTC
V: TRBV9; D: TRBD1; J: TRBJ2-3; size: NA; CDR3: CASSVTTGSVDTQYF; DNA: TGTGCCAGCAGCGTAACGACAGGGAGTGTAGATACGCAGTATTTT
V: TRBV29-1; D: NA; J: TRBJ2-7; size: NA; CDR3: CSVVERRAHYEQYF; DNA: TGCAGCGTTGTAGAGCGAAGAGCCCACTACGAGCAGTACTTC
V: TRBV5-1; D: TRBD1; J: TRBJ2-1; size: few; CDR3: CASSPGTGVNEQFF; DNA: TGCGCCAGCAGCCCGGGGACAGGGGTCAATGAGCAGTTCTTC
V: TRBV15; D: TRBD2; J: TRBJ2-5; size: NA; CDR3: CATSRGTNGETQYF; DNA: TGTGCCACCAGCAGGGGGACTAACGGGGAGACCCAGTACTTC
V: TRBV28; D: NA; J: TRBJ1-2; size: NA; CDR3: CASSFSTHYGYTF; DNA: TGTGCCAGCAGTTTTAGTACCCACTATGGCTACACCTTC
V: TRBV12-3/TRBV12-4; D: NA; J: TRBJ1-2; size: NA; CDR3: CASSLAGFGYTF; DNA: TGTGCCAGCAGTTTGGCGGGCTTTGGCTACACCTTC
V: TRBV7-9; D: NA; J: TRBJ2-6; size: once; CDR3: CASSKVSGPNVLTF; DNA: TGTGCCAGCAGCAAAGTGTCAGGCCCCAACGTCCTGACTTTC
V: TRBV5-1; D: NA; J: TRBJ1-2; size: NA; CDR3: CASSLGEGDGYTF; DNA: TGCGCCAGCAGCTTGGGAGAAGGGGATGGCTACACCTTC
V: TRBV2; D: NA; J: TRBJ1-3; size: NA; CDR3: CASSQAFSGNTIYF; DNA: TGTGCCAGCAGCCAAGCGTTCTCTGGAAACACCATATATTTT
V: TRBV5-1; D: NA; J: TRBJ2-5; size: NA; CDR3: CASSLVGETQYF; DNA: TGCGCCAGCAGCCTGGTCGGGGAGACCCAGTACTTC
V: TRBV2; D: TRBD2; J: TRBJ2-1; size: NA; CDR3: CASNPMGGGGSEQFF; DNA: TGTGCCAGCAACCCGATGGGCGGGGGGGGGAGTGAGCAGTTCTTC
V: TRBV15; D: NA; J: TRBJ2-1; size: NA; CDR3: CATGAGRIVLYNEQFF; DNA: TGTGCCACCGGGGCGGGAAGGATCGTTCTTTACAATGAGCAGTTCTTC
V: TRBV7-2; D: NA; J: TRBJ2-5; size: NA; CDR3: CASSLQDNQETQYF; DNA: TGTGCCAGCAGCTTACAGGACAACCAAGAGACCCAGTACTTC
V: TRBV27; D: NA; J: TRBJ1-1; size: NA; CDR3: CASSPWTSGTEAFF; DNA: TGTGCCAGCAGTCCTTGGACGTCGGGGACTGAAGCTTTCTTT
V: TRBV23-1; D: NA; J: TRBJ1-1; size: NA; CDR3: CASRPTDMNTEAFF; DNA: TGCGCCAGCAGGCCGACAGACATGAACACTGAAGCTTTCTTT
V: TRBV5-1; D: TRBD1; J: TRBJ2-7; size: NA; CDR3: CASSLRQGGYEQYF; DNA: TGCGCCAGCAGCCTTAGACAGGGGGGCTACGAGCAGTACTTC
V: TRBV14; D: TRBD1; J: TRBJ1-1; size: NA; CDR3: CASSTTGRTEAFF; DNA: TGTGCCAGCAGCACGACAGGGAGAACTGAAGCTTTCTTT
V: TRBV7-6; D: TRBD2; J: TRBJ2-1; size: NA; CDR3: CASSFRRLADNEQFF; DNA: TGTGCCAGCAGCTTTAGGCGACTAGCGGACAATGAGCAGTTCTTC
V: TRBV12-3/TRBV12-4; D: NA; J: TRBJ2-7; size: NA; CDR3: CASSFGSSYEQYF; DNA: TGTGCCAGCAGTTTCGGGAGTAGCTACGAGCAGTACTTC
V: TRBV12-3/TRBV12-4; D: NA; J: TRBJ2-7; size: few; CDR3: CASSLNFGEQYF; DNA: TGTGCCAGCAGTTTAAATTTCGGCGAGCAGTACTTC